This passage covers 17 T cell receptor beta chains from one sample sequenced in a study of technical replicates of blood from a handful of donors. The data were produced by immunoSEQ multiplex PCR, yet TCRdb's version contains in-frame clones alone and is incomplete. This sample has tens of thousands of clones, with roughly 94% found just once. Material for sequencing was T cells isolated from PBMCs. These receptors were collected from a human donor in good health.

This clone was detected once. This chain joins TRBV19 and TRBJ2-7; D perhaps matches TRBD1 (7 bases). Germline values: CDR1 LNHDA, CDR2 SQIVND (reference sequence). The CDR3 is 16 amino acids. Trimming removed 4 bases at V and 2 bases at J, with 18 bases between. The DNA for the CDR3 is TGTGCCAGTAGTAGAGGGGGGACAGCCGGCCCCTACGAGCAGTACTTC. Its protein is CASSRGGTAGPYEQYF.

The V call is TRBV25-1, the J call TRBJ2-7, with 7 bases that match TRBD1. CDR3 size: 15 residues. CDR1 and CDR2 (germline): MGHDK, SYGVNS. The ends lost 8 bases at V and 0 bases at J; junction bases unmatched: 10. CDR3: CASGRTGKSSYEQYF. CDR3 bases: TGTGCCAGCGGCAGGACAGGCAAAAGCTCCTACGAGCAGTACTTC.

J is TRBJ2-7 and V is TRBV7-9, with 8 bases identical to TRBD2. After removal of 5 bases from V and 3 bases from J, the junction contained 9 bases not matched to a gene. The CDR3 length is 15 residues. The V gene's germline CDR1 is SEHNR and CDR2 FQNEAQ (reference sequence). In DNA form, the CDR3 reads TGTGCCAGCAGCATATCGTTCGGGACTAGCTACGAGCAGTACTTC. It is translated as CASSISFGTSYEQYF.

J is TRBJ1-2 and V is TRBV4-1; 7 bases are shared with TRBD1. Germline values: CDR1 MGHRA, CDR2 YSYEKL. This CDR3 region has 15 residues. J was trimmed by 4 bases and V by 0 bases; bases with no gene match: 5. The CDR3 spells CASSQEGTATYGYTF. CDR3 in DNA: TGCGCCAGCAGCCAAGAAGGGACAGCGACCTATGGCTACACCTTC.

V is TRBV5-1 and J is TRBJ2-7; the match to TRBD2 covers 9 bases. The CDR3 runs to 15 residues. The germline CDR1 and CDR2 sequences are SGHRS and YFSETQ. With V trimmed by 5 bases and J by 6 bases, 12 bases remained unmatched. The CDR3 is CASSSGVAGVPEQYF. The CDR3 DNA follows: TGCGCCAGCAGTTCCGGGGTAGCGGGAGTTCCCGAGCAGTACTTC. The full variable domain, in which reference TRBV5-1 and TRBJ2-7 provide the parts outside the CDR3, is KAGVTQTPRYLIKTRGQQVTLSCSPISGHRSVSWYQQTPGQGLQFLFEYFSETQRNKGNFPGRFSGRQFSNSRSEMNVSTLELGDSALYLCASSSGVAGVPEQYFGPGTRLTVT.

This clone was recorded a few times. This chain connects TRBV9 to TRBJ2-5, with a tentative D call TRBD2 (6 bases). V shed 5 bases and J shed 5 bases, with 19 bases lying between them. Germline-derived CDR1 and CDR2 are SGDLS and YYNGEE. There are 15 residues in the CDR3. This CDR3 is CASSFGPTSSETQYF. The CDR3 DNA sequence: TGTGCCAGCAGTTTTGGACCAACTAGCTCCGAGACCCAGTACTTC.

This chain joins TRBV7-9 and TRBJ2-3, with 8 nucleotides matching TRBD2. CDR3 length equals 15 residues. V dropped 3 bases and J dropped 0; count of bases not matched to a gene: 2. CDR1 and CDR2 from the germline V gene are SEHNR and FQNEAQ (reference sequence). The CDR3 DNA reads as TGTGCCAGCAGCTTTATAGCGGGAAGCACAGATACGCAGTATTTT. Translation: CASSFIAGSTDTQYF.

The chain links TRBV5-1 to TRBJ2-7; perhaps TRBD1 as D (5 bases). The CDR3 is 13 residues long. Trimming removed 1 base from V and 5 bases from J, with 10 bases in between. In germline, CDR1 is SGHRS, CDR2 YFSETQ. The CDR3 loop is CASSLLQGNEQYF. The CDR3 nucleotides are TGCGCCAGCAGCTTGCTTCAGGGCAACGAGCAGTACTTC.

The chain recombines TRBV5-1 with TRBJ2-7; the D gene is possibly TRBD2 (6 bases). The CDR3 spans 14 residues. Germline V CDR1 and CDR2: SGHRS, YFSETQ. Between the trimmed V and J ends, which lost 5 bases and 3 bases, there was a span of 15 bases. The CDR3 nucleotides read TGCGCCAGCAGGGGCGACCGAGCGGGCTACGAGCAGTACTTC. Protein product: CASRGDRAGYEQYF.

The chain couples TRBV11-3 to TRBJ2-7; 9 nucleotides match TRBD1. In germline, CDR1 is SGHNT, CDR2 YENEEA. This CDR3 is built from 15 residues. V trimming: 4 bases; J trimming: 4 bases; junction bases outside the gene matches: 8. Here the CDR3 DNA reads TGTGCCAGCAGCTCGAAGGGACAGGGTTTGTACGAGCAGTACTTC. Its translation is CASSSKGQGLYEQYF.

This clone was recorded only once. The chain uses TRBV4-1 and TRBJ2-2; the match to TRBD1 covers 8 bases. CDR3 length: 16 amino acids. The germline V gene has CDR1 MGHRA and CDR2 YSYEKL. The V segment lost 4 bases and the J segment 3 bases; nucleotides outside the gene matches: 7. The CDR3 spells CASSPQGGQDTGELFF. For the CDR3, the DNA is TGCGCCAGCAGCCCTCAAGGGGGACAGGACACCGGGGAGCTGTTTTTT.

V is TRBV21-1 and J is TRBJ2-7; the D segment call TRBD1 is taken from the table without a DNA check. TRBV21-1 is termed a pseudogene. The CDR3 loop spans 14 amino acids. The CDR3 region is CASSKTGTGEGQYF. The CDR3 region has the DNA TGTGCCAGCAGCAAAACCGGGACAGGGGAAGGGCAGTACTTC.

The rearrangement uses TRBV6-5 and TRBJ2-3, with D possibly TRBD1 on 6 matching bases. The CDR3 has 14 amino acids. The germline V gene encodes CDR1 MNHEY and CDR2 SVGAGI. The ends were cut back, 6 bases at V and 3 bases at J, with 13 bases in the middle. The CDR3 here is CASRLQGTTDTQYF. The CDR3 DNA sequence: TGTGCCAGCAGGTTACAGGGCACGACAGATACGCAGTATTTT.

The chain recombines TRBV6-5 with TRBJ1-2; 7 bases agree with TRBD1. CDR1 and CDR2 (germline): MNHEY, SVGAGI. The trim removed 8 bases at V and 4 bases at J, leaving 10 bases unmatched. This CDR3 has 14 amino acids. CDR3 amino acids: CASGGTASIYGYTF. CDR3 nucleotides: TGTGCCAGCGGAGGGACAGCGTCAATCTATGGCTACACCTTC.

The chain links TRBV6-1 to TRBJ2-3, with 8 positions matching TRBD2. There are 18 residues in the CDR3. V shed 2 bases, J shed 0 bases, and the junction held 10 bases outside the gene matches. Looked up from germline, CDR1 is MNHNS and CDR2 is SASEGT. Written as DNA, the CDR3 is TGTGCCAGCAGTGAAACCGTTAGCGGGGTCTCTAGCACAGATACGCAGTATTTT. Translated, it gives CASSETVSGVSSTDTQYF.

The J gene is TRBJ2-1, the V gene TRBV6-5; 8 bases are a match to TRBD2. Germline CDR1 MNHEY, CDR2 SVGAGI. The CDR3 is 14 amino acids. Unmatched junction bases numbered 2, after V lost 0 bases and J lost 7 bases. CDR3 amino acids: CASSYSLAENEQFF. The DNA for the CDR3 is TGTGCCAGCAGTTACTCACTAGCGGAGAATGAGCAGTTCTTC.

The chain employs TRBV7-8 and TRBJ2-3; D might be TRBD1 (6 bases). Deletions cut 6 bases from V and 2 bases from J, with 21 bases between. Germline V CDR1 and CDR2: SGHVS, FQNEAQ. CDR3 size: 17 residues. CDR3 region: CASSRTVGAEVTDTQYF. In DNA, the CDR3 is TGTGCCAGCAGTCGAACGGTGGGGGCGGAAGTCACAGATACGCAGTATTTT.